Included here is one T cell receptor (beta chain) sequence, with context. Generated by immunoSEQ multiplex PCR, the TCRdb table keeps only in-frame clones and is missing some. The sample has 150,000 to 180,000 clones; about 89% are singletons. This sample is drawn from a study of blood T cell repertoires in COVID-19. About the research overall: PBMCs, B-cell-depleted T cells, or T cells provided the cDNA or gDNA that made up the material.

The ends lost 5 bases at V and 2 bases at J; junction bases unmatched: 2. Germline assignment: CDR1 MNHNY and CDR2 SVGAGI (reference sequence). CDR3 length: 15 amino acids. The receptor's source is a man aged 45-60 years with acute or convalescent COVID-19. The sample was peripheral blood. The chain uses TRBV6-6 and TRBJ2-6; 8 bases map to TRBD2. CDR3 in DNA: TGTGCCAGCAGTAACGGGGGGGCTGGGGCCAACGTCCTGACTTTC. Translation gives CASSNGGAGANVLTF.